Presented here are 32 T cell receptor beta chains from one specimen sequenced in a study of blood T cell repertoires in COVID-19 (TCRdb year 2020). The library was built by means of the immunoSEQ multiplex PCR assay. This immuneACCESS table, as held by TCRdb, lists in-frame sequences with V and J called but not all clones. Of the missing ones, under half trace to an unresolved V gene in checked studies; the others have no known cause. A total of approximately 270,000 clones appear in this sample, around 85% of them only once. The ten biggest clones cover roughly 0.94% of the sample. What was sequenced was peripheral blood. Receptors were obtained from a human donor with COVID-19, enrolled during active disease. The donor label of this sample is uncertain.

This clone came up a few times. In DNA, the CDR3 is TGTGCCAGCAGCCAAGACGGGAGTAGGACAGATACGCAGTATTTT. Its translation is CASSQDGSRTDTQYF. The V gene is TRBV3-1 (or the pseudogene TRBV3-2), the J gene TRBJ2-3; D is perhaps TRBD2 (6 bases). Germline V gene lookup returns CDR1 LGHDT and CDR2 YNNKEL (reference sequence). There are 15 residues in the CDR3. Trimming took 0 bases from V and 3 from J, leaving 10 bases between them.

The CDR3 DNA sequence: TGTGCCATCAGTTTTGCTAGCGGCTCCTACAATGAGCAGTTCTTC. Encoded protein: CAISFASGSYNEQFF. The V and J genes are TRBV10-3 and TRBJ2-1, with TRBD2 identical over 7 bases. The V segment lost 5 bases and the J segment 0 bases; nucleotides outside the gene matches: 4. The germline gives CDR1 ENHRY, CDR2 SYGVKD. CDR3 length: 15 residues.

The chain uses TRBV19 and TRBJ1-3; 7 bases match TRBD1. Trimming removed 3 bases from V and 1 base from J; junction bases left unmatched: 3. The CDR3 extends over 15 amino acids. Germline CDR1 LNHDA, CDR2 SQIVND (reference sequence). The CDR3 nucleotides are TGTGCCAGTAGTATCGGGACAGAGTCTGGAAACACCATATATTTT. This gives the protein CASSIGTESGNTIYF.

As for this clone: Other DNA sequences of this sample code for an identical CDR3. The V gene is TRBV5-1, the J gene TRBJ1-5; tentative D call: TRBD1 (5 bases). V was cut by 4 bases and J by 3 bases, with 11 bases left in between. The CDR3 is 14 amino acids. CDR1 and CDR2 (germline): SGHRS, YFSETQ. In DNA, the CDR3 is TGCGCCAGCAGCCCCGGGGGAGACAATCAGCCCCAGCATTTT. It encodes CASSPGGDNQPQHF.

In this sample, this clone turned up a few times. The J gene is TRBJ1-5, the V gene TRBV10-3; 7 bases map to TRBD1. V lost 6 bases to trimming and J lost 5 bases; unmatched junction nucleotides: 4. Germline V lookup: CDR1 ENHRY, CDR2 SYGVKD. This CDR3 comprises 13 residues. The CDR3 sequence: CAISPGGHQPQHF. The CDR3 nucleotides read TGTGCCATCAGCCCAGGGGGTCATCAGCCCCAGCATTTT.

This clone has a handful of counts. The CDR3 DNA follows: TGTGCCTGGAGTGTACGGGGAAACTATAATTCACCCCTCCACTTT. Its translation is CAWSVRGNYNSPLHF. V usage is TRBV30 and J usage is TRBJ1-6; D is unclear. The length of the CDR3 is 15 residues. The ends were cut back, 0 bases at V and 3 bases at J, with 9 bases in the middle. Germline CDR1 and CDR2: GTSNPN and SVGIG (reference sequence).

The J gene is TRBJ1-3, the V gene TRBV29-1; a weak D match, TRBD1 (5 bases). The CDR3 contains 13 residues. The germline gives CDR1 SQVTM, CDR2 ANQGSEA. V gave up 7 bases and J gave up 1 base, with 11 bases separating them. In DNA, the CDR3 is TGCAGCGCCGCGACAGTATCTGGAAACACCATATATTTT. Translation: CSAATVSGNTIYF.

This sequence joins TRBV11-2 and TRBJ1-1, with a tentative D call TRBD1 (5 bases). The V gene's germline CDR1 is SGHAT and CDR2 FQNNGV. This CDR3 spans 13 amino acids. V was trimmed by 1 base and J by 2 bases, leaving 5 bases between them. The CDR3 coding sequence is TGTGCCAGCAGCTTAGGGGGCAACACTGAAGCTTTCTTT. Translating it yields CASSLGGNTEAFF.

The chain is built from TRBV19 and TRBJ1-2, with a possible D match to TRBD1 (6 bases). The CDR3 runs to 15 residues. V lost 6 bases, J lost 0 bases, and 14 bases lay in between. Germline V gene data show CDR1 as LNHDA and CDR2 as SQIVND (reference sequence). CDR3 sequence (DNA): TGTGCCAGTAGCCAGGTGGCAGGGGCTAACTATGGCTACACCTTC. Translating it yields CASSQVAGANYGYTF.

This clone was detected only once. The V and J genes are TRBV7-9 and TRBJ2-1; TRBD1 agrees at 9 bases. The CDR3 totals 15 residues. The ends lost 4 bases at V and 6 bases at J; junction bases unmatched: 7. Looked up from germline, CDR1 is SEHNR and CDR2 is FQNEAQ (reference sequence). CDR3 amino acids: CASSSNRGRGNEQFF. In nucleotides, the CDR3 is TGTGCCAGCAGCTCCAACAGGGGGCGCGGCAATGAGCAGTTCTTC.

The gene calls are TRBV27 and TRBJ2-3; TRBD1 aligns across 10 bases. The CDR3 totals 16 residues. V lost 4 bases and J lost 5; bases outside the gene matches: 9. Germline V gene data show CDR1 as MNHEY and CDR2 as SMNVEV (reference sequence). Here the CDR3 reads CASSYGDRGGVDTQYF. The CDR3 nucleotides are TGTGCCAGCAGTTATGGGGACAGGGGCGGGGTAGATACGCAGTATTTT.

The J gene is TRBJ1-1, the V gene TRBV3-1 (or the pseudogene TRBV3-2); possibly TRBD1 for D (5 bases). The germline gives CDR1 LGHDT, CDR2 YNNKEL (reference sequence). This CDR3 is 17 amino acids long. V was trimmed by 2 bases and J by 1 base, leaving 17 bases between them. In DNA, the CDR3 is TGTGCCAGCAGCCAAATCGCGGGGCCCCGATCGAACACTGAAGCTTTCTTT. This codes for CASSQIAGPRSNTEAFF.

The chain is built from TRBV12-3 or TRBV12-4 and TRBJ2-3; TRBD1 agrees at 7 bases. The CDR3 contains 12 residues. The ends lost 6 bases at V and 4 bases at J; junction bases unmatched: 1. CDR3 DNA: TGTGCCAGCAGGACAGGGCCAGATACGCAGTATTTT. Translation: CASRTGPDTQYF.

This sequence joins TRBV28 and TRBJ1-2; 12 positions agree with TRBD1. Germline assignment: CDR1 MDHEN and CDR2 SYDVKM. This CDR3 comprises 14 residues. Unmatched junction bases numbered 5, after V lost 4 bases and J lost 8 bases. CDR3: CASSSAGTGGGYTF. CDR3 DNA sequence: TGTGCCAGCAGTTCGGCCGGGACAGGGGGCGGCTACACCTTC.

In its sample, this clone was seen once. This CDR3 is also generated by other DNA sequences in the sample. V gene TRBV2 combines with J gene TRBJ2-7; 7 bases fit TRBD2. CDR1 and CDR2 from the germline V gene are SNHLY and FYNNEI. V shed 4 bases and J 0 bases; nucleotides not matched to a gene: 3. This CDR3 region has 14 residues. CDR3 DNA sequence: TGTGCCAGCAGTGTCGGCGGGAGCTCCTACGAGCAGTACTTC. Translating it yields CASSVGGSSYEQYF.

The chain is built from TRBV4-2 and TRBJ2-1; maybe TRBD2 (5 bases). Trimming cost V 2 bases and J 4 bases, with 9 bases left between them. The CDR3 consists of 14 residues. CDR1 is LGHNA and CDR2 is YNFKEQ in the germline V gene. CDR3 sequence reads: CASSQSWEYNEQFF. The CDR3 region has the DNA TGTGCCAGCAGCCAAAGTTGGGAGTACAATGAGCAGTTCTTC.

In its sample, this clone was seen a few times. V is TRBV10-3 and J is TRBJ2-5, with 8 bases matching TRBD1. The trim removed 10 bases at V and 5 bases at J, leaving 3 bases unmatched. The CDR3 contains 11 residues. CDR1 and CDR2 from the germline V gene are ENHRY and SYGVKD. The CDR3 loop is CATTGGETQYF. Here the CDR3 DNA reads TGTGCCACCACAGGGGGGGAGACCCAGTACTTC.

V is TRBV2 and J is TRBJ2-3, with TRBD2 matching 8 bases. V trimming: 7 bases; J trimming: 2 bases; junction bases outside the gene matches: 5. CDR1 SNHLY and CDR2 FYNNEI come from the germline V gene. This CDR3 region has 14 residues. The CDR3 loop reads CASTFSGITDTQYF. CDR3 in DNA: TGTGCCAGCACCTTTAGCGGGATCACAGATACGCAGTATTTT.

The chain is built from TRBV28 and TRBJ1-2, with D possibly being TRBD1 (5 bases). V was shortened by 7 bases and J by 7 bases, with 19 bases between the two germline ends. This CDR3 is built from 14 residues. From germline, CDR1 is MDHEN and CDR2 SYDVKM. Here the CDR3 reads CASIPGRVQGGYTF. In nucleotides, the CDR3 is TGTGCCAGCATCCCCGGCCGGGTTCAGGGTGGCTACACCTTC.

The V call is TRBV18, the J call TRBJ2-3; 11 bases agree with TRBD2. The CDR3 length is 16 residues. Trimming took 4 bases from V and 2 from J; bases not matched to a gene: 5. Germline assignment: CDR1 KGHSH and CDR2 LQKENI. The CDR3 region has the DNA TGTGCCAGCTCACTTTGGACTAGCGGGTCCACAGATACGCAGTATTTT. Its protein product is CASSLWTSGSTDTQYF.

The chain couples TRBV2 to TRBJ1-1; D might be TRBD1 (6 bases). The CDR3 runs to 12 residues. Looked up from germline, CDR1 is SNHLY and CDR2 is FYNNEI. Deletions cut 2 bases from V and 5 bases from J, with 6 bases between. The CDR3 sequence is CASSEQGTEAFF. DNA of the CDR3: TGTGCCAGCAGTGAACAGGGGACTGAAGCTTTCTTT. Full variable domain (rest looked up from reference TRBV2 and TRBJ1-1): EPEVTQTPSHQVTQMGQEVILRCVPISNHLYFYWYRQILGQKVEFLVSFYNNEISEKSEIFDDQFSVERPDGSNFTLKIRSTKLEDSAMYFCASSEQGTEAFFGQGTRLTVV.

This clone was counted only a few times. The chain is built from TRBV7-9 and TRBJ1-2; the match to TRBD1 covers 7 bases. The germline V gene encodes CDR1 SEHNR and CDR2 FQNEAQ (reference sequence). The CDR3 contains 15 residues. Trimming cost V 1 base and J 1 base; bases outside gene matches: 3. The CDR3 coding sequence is TGTGCCAGCAGCTTAGGCACAGGGGTTAACTATGGCTACACCTTC. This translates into CASSLGTGVNYGYTF.

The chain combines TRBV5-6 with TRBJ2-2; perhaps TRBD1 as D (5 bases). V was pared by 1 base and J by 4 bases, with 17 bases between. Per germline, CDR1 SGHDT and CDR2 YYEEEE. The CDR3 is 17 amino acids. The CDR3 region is CASSLPPRPQGTGELFF. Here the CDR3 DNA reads TGTGCCAGCAGCTTGCCCCCCCGGCCCCAGGGCACCGGGGAGCTGTTTTTT.

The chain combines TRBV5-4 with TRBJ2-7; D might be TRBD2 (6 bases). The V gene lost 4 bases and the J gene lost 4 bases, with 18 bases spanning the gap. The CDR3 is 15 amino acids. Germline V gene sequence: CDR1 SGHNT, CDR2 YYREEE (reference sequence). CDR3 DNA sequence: TGTGCCAGCAGCGGAAATGGCGGGAATGTGTACGAGCAGTACTTC. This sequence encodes CASSGNGGNVYEQYF.

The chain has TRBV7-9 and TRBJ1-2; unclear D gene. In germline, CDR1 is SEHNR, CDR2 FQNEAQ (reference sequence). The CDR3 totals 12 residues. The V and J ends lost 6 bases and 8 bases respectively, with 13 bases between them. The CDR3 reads CASSEGRGGYTF. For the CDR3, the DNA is TGTGCCAGCAGTGAAGGCCGAGGGGGCTACACCTTC.

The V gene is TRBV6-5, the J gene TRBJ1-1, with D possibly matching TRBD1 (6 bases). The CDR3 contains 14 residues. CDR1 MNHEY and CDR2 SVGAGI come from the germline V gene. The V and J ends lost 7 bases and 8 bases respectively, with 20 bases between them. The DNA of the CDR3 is TGTGCCAGCAACGATGACAGGCGACACCCGGAAGCTTTCTTT. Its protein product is CASNDDRRHPEAFF.

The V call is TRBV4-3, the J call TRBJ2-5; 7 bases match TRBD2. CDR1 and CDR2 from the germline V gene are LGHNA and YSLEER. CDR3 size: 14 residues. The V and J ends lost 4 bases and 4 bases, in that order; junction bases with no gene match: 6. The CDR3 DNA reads TGCGCCAGCAGCCCCGTAGCGGGCAGAGAGACCCAGTACTTC. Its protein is CASSPVAGRETQYF.

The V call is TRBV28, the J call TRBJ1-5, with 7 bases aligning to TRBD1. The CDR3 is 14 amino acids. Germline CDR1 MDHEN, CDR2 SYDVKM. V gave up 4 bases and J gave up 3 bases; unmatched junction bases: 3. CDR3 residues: CASSYGQVNQPQHF. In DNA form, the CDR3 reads TGTGCCAGCAGTTACGGACAGGTCAATCAGCCCCAGCATTTT.

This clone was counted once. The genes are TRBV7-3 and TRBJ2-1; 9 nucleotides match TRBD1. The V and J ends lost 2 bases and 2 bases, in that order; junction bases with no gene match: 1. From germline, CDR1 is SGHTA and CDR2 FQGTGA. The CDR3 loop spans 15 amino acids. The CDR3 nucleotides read TGTGCCAGCAGCTTAGGGGACAGGGCCTACAATGAGCAGTTCTTC. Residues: CASSLGDRAYNEQFF. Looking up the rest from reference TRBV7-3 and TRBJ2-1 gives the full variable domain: GAGVSQTPSNKVTEKGKYVELRCDPISGHTALYWYRQSLGQGPEFLIYFQGTGAADDSGLPNDRFFAVRPEGSVSTLKIQRTERGDSAVYLCASSLGDRAYNEQFFGPGTRLTVL.

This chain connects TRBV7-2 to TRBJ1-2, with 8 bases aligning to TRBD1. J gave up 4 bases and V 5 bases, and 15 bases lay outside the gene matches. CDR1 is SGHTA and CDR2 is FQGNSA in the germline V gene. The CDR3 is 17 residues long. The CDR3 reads CASSLSTGVSKVYGYTF. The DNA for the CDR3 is TGTGCCAGCAGCCTCTCGACAGGGGTTTCGAAAGTCTATGGCTACACCTTC. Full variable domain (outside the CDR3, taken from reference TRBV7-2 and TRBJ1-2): GAGVSQSPSNKVTEKGKDVELRCDPISGHTALYWYRQSLGQGLEFLIYFQGNSAPDKSGLPSDRFSAERTGGSVSTLTIQRTQQEDSAVYLCASSLSTGVSKVYGYTFGSGTRLTVV.

The CDR3: CASSPSGRNQETQYF. The CDR3, as DNA: TGTGCCAGCAGCCCCAGCGGGCGCAACCAAGAGACCCAGTACTTC. This chain joins TRBV7-3 and TRBJ2-5; tentative D call: TRBD2 (6 bases). Trimming stripped 5 bases from V and 0 bases from J, with 13 bases between. The CDR3 covers 15 residues. CDR1 and CDR2 from the germline V gene are SGHTA and FQGTGA.

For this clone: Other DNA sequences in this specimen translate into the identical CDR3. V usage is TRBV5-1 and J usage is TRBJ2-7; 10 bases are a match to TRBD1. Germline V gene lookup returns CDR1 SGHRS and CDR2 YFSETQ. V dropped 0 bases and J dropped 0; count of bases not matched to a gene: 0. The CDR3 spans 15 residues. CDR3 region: CASSLGTGGSYEQYF. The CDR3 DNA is TGCGCCAGCAGCTTGGGGACAGGGGGCTCCTACGAGCAGTACTTC.